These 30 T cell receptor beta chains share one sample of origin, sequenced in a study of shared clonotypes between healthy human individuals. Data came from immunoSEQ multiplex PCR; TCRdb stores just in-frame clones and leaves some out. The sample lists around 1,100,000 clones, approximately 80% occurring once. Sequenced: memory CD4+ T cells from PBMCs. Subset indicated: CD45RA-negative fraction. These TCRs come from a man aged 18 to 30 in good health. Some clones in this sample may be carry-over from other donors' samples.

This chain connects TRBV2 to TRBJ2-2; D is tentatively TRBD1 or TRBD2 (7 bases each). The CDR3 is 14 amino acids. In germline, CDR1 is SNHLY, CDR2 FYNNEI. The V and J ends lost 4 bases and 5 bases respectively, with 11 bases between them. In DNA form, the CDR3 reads TGTGCCAGCAGTGGGCAGGGGGGGACCGGGGAGCTGTTTTTT. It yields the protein CASSGQGGTGELFF.

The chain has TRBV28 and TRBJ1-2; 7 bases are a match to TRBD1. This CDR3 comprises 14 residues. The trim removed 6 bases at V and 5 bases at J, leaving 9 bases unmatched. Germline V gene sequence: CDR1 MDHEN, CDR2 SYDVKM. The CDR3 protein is CASRRRTGVYGYTF. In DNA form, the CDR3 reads TGTGCCAGCAGGCGCCGTACAGGGGTATATGGCTACACCTTC.

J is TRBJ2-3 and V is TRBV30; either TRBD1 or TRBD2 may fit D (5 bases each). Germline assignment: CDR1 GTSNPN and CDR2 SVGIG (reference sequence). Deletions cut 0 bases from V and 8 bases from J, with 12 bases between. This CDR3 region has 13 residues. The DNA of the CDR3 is TGTGCCTGGAGTGTCGGGACCGCTGGTACGCAGTATTTT. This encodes CAWSVGTAGTQYF. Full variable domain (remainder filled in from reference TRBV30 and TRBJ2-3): SQTIHQWPATLVQPVGSPLSLECTVEGTSNPNLYWYRQAAGRGLQLLFYSVGIGQISSEVPQNLSASRPQDRQFILSSKKLLLSDSGFYLCAWSVGTAGTQYFGPGTRLTVL.

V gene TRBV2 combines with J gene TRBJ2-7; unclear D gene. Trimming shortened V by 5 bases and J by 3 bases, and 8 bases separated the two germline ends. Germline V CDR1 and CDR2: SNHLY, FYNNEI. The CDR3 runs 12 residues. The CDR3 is CASSQQNYEQYF. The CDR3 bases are TGTGCCAGCAGTCAACAGAACTACGAGCAGTACTTC.

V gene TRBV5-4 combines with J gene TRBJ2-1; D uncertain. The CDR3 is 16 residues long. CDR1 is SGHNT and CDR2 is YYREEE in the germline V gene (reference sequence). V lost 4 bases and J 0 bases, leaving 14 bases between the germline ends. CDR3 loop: CASSKEPPSSYNEQFF. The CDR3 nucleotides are TGTGCCAGCAGCAAAGAGCCCCCAAGCTCCTACAATGAGCAGTTCTTC.

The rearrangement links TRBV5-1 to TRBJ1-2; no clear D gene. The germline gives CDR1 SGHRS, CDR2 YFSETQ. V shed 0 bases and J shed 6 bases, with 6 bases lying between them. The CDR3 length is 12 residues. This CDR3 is CASSLDINGYTF. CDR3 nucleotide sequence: TGCGCCAGCAGCTTGGATATAAATGGCTACACCTTC.

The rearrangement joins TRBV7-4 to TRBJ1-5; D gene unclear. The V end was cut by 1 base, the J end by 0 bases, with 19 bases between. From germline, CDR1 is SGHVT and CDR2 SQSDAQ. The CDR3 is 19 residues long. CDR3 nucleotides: TGTGCCAGCAGCTTAGTCCCCCCGCGAAGGTTCTATAGCAATCAGCCCCAGCATTTT. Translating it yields CASSLVPPRRFYSNQPQHF.

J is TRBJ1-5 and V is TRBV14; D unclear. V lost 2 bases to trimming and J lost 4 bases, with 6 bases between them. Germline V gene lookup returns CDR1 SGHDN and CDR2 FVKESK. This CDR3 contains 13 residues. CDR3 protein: CASSQSLNQPQHF. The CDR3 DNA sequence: TGTGCCAGCAGCCAATCACTTAATCAGCCCCAGCATTTT.

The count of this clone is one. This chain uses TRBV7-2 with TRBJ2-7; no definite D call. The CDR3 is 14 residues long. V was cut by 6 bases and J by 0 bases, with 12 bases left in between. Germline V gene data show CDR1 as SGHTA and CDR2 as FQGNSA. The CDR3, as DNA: TGTGCCAGCAGGTTTTCTTTGAGCTCCTACGAGCAGTACTTC. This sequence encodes CASRFSLSSYEQYF. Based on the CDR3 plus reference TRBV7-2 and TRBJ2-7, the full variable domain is GAGVSQSPSNKVTEKGKDVELRCDPISGHTALYWYRQSLGQGLEFLIYFQGNSAPDKSGLPSDRFSAERTGGSVSTLTIQRTQQEDSAVYLCASRFSLSSYEQYFGPGTRLTVT.

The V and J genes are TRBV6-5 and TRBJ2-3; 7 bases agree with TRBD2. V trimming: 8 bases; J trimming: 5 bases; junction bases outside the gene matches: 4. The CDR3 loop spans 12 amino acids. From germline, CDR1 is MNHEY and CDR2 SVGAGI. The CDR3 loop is CASRLAGDTQYF. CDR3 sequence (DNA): TGTGCCAGCCGGTTAGCGGGAGATACGCAGTATTTT.

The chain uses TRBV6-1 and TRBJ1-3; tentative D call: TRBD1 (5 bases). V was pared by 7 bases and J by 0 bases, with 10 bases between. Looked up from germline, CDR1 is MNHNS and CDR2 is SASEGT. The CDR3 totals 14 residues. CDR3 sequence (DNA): TGTGCCAGCAAAGCACAGGTCTCTGGAAACACCATATATTTT. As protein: CASKAQVSGNTIYF.

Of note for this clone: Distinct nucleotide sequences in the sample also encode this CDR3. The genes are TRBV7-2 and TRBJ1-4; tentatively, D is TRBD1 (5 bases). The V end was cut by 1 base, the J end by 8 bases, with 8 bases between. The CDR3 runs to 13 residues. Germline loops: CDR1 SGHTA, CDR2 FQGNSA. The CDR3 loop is CASSLERGEKLFF. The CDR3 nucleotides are TGTGCCAGCAGCTTAGAACGGGGGGAAAAACTGTTTTTT.

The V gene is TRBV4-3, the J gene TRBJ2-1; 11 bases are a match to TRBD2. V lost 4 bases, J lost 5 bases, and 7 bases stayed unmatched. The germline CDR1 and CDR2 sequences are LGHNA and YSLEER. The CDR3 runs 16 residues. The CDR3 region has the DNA TGCGCCAGCAGCCTGACTAGCGGGACTGAGGACAATGAGCAGTTCTTC. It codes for CASSLTSGTEDNEQFF.

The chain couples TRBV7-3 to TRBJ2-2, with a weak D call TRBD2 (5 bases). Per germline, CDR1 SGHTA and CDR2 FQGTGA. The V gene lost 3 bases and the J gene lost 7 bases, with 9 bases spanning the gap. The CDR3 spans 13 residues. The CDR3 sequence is CASSFQRSGELFF. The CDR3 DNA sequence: TGTGCCAGCAGCTTCCAGCGGAGCGGGGAGCTGTTTTTT.

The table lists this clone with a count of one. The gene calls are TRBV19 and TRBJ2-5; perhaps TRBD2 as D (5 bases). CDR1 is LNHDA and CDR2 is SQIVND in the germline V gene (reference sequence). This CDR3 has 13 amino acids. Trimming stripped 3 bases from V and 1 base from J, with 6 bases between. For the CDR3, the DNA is TGTGCCAGTAGTATGAGGGTCCAAGAGACCCAGTACTTC. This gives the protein CASSMRVQETQYF.

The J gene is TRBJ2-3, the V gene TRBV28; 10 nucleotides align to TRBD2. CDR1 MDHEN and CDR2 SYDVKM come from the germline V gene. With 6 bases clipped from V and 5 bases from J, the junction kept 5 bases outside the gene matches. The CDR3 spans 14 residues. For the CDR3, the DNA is TGTGCCAGCAGACTAGCGGGATTACTAGATACGCAGTATTTT. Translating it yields CASRLAGLLDTQYF.

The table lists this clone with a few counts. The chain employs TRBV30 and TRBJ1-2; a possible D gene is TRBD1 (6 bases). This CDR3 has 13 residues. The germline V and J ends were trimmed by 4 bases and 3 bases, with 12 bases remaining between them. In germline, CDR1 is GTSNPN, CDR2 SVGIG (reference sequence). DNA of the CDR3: TGTGCCTGGACCCTACAGGGTTACTATGGCTACACCTTC. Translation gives CAWTLQGYYGYTF.

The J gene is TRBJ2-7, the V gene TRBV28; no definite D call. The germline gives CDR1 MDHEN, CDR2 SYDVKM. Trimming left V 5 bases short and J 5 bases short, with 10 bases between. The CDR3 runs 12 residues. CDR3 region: CASSGPGHEQYF. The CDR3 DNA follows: TGTGCCAGCAGTGGCCCGGGTCACGAGCAGTACTTC.

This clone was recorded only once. In DNA, the CDR3 is TGTGCCAGCAGCCGCCCGGGCAGCATCGAGCAGTACTTC. Protein product: CASSRPGSIEQYF. The chain recombines TRBV5-4 with TRBJ2-7; D gene unclear. This CDR3 comprises 13 residues. CDR1 SGHNT and CDR2 YYREEE come from the germline V gene (reference sequence). V shed 4 bases and J shed 6 bases, with 14 bases lying between them.

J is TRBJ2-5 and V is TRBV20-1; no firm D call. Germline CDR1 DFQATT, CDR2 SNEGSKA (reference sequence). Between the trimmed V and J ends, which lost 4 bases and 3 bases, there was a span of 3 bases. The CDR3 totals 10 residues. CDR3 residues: CSANKETQYF. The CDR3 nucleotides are TGCAGTGCTAATAAAGAGACCCAGTACTTC.

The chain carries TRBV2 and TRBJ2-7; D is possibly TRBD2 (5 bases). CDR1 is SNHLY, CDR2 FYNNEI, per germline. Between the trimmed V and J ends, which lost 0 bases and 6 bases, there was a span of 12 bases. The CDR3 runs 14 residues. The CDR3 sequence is CASSEAPGGFEQYF. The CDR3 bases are TGTGCCAGCAGTGAAGCACCCGGAGGCTTCGAGCAGTACTTC.

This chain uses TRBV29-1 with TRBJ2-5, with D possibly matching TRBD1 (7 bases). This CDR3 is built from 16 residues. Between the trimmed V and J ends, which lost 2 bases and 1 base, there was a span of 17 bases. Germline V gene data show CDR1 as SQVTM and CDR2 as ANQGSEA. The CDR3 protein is CSVEWGSGGTQETQYF. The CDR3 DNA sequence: TGCAGCGTTGAATGGGGGTCAGGGGGGACCCAAGAGACCCAGTACTTC.

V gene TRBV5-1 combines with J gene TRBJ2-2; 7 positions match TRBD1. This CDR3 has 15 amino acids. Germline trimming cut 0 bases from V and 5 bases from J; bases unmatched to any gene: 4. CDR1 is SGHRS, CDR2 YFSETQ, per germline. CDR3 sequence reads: CASSLGTGKTGELFF. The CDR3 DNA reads TGCGCCAGCAGCTTGGGGACAGGAAAAACCGGGGAGCTGTTTTTT.

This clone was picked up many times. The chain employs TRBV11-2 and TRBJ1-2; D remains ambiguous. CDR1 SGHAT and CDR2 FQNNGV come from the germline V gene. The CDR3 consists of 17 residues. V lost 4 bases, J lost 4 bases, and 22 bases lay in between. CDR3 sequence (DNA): TGTGCCAGCAGCTCCTCTCGAATCGGGTTTATTTGCTATGGCTACACCTTC. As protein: CASSSSRIGFICYGYTF. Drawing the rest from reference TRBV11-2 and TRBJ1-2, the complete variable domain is EAGVAQSPRYKIIEKRQSVAFWCNPISGHATLYWYQQILGQGPKLLIQFQNNGVVDDSQLPKDRFSAERLKGVDSTLKIQPAKLEDSAVYLCASSSSRIGFICYGYTFGSGTRLTVV.

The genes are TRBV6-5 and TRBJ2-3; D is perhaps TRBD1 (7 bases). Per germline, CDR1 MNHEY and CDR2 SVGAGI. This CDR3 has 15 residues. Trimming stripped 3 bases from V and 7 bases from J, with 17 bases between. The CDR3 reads CASSYDAQGGYTQYF. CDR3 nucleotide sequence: TGTGCCAGCAGTTATGATGCTCAGGGGGGCTATACGCAGTATTTT.

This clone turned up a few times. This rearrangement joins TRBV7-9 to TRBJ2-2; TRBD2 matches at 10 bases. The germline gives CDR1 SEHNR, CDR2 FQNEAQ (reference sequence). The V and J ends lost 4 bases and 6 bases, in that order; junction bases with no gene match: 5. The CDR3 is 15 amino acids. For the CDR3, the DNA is TGTGCCAGCAGCTCCCTAGCGGGAGTTGCCGGGGAGCTGTTTTTT. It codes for CASSSLAGVAGELFF.

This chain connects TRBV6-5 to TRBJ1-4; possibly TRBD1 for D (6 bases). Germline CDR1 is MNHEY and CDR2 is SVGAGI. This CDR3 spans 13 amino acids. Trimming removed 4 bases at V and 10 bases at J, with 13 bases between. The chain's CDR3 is CASSWEQGRKLFF. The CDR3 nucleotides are TGTGCCAGCAGTTGGGAACAGGGACGAAAACTGTTTTTT.

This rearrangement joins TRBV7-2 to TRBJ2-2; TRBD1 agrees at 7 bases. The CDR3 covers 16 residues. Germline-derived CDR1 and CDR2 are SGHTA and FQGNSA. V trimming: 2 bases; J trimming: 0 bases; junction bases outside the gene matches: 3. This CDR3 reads CASSLLGTANTGELFF. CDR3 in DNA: TGTGCCAGCAGCTTATTAGGGACAGCGAACACCGGGGAGCTGTTTTTT. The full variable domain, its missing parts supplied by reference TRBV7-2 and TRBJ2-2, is GAGVSQSPSNKVTEKGKDVELRCDPISGHTALYWYRQSLGQGLEFLIYFQGNSAPDKSGLPSDRFSAERTGGSVSTLTIQRTQQEDSAVYLCASSLLGTANTGELFFGEGSRLTVL.

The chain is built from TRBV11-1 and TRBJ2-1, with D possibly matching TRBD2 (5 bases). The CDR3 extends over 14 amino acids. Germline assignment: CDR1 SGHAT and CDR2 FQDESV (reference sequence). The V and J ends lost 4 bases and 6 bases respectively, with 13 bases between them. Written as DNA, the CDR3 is TGTGCCAGCAGCTGGACTGGTGCGGGCAATGAGCAGTTCTTC. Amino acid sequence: CASSWTGAGNEQFF. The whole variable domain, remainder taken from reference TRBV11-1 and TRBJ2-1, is EAEVAQSPRYKITEKSQAVAFWCDPISGHATLYWYRQILGQGPELLVQFQDESVVDDSQLPKDRFSAERLKGVDSTLKIQPAELGDSAMYLCASSWTGAGNEQFFGPGTRLTVL.

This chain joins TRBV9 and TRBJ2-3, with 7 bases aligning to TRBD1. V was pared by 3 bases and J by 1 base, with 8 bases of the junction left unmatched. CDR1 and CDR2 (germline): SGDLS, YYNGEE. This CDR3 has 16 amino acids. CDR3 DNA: TGTGCCAGCAGCGCTACAGAGGGGGCACGCACAGATACGCAGTATTTT. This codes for CASSATEGARTDTQYF. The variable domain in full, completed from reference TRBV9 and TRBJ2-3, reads DSGVTQTPKHLITATGQRVTLRCSPRSGDLSVYWYQQSLDQGLQFLIQYYNGEERAKGNILERFSAQQFPDLHSELNLSSLELGDSALYFCASSATEGARTDTQYFGPGTRLTVL.